This record looks at one T cell receptor beta chain sequence and its context. The antigen is not known. The sample belongs to a study of cytomegalovirus exposure and HLA in healthy donors. About the research overall: Tens of millions of unique TCRs, all from HLA-typed donors, were included in an early release of the data.

Those who donated were healthy bone marrow donors. Trimming stripped 8 bases from V and 4 bases from J, with 15 bases between. Germline V gives CDR1 MNHNY, CDR2 SVGAGI (reference sequence). The CDR3 contains 13 residues. Study findings and constraints: Associated with HLA alleles at 0.05 false discovery rate in a later analysis were 16,951 TCR beta sequences. Some V segments, including TRBV6-2 and TRBV6-3, were excluded as indistinguishable.

The PCR ran on 60 Vbeta and 13 Jbeta primers. The protocol was immunoSEQ multiplex PCR, while the TCRdb copy is restricted to in-frame clones and leaves out a portion. This sample has approximately 160,000 clones, with 77% found just once. Sample: PBMCs. V and J are TRBV6-6 and TRBJ2-7; TRBD2 might be the D (6 bases). The TCR originated in a woman aged 25 to 39 in good health and CMV-seropositive. The CDR3 here is CASFRGIGYEQYF. DNA for the CDR3: TGTGCCAGCTTCCGGGGGATAGGTTACGAGCAGTACTTC.